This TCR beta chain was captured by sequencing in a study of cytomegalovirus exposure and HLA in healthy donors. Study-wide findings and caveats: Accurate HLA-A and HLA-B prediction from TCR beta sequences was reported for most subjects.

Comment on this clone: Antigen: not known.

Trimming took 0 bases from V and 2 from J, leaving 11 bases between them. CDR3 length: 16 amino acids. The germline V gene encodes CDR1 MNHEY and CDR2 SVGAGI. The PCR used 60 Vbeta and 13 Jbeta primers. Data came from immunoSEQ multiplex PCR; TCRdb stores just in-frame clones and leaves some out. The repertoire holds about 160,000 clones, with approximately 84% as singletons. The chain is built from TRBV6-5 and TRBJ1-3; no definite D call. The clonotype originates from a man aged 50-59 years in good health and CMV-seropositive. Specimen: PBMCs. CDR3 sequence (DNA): TGTGCCAGCAGTTACTCAGCGGGGTGGGCTGGAAACACCATATATTTT. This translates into CASSYSAGWAGNTIYF.